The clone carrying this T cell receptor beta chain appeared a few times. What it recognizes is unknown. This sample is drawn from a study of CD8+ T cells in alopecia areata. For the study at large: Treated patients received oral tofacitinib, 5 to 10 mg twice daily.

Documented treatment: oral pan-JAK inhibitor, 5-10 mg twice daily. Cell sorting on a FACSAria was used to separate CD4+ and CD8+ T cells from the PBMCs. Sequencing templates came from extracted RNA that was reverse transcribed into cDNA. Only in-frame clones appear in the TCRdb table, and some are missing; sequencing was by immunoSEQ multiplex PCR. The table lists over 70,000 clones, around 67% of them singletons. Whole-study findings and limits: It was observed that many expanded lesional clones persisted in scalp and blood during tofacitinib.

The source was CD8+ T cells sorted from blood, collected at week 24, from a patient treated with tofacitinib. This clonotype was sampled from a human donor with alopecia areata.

The CDR3 is CASSLSPRGPDTQYF. Here the CDR3 DNA reads TGTGCCAGCAGCTTGTCCCCGCGGGGACCAGATACGCAGTATTTT. The rearrangement links TRBV7-9 to TRBJ2-3; perhaps TRBD2 as D (6 bases). CDR3 size: 15 residues. The ends were cut back, 3 bases at V and 4 bases at J, with 14 bases in the middle. The V gene's germline CDR1 is SEHNR and CDR2 FQNEAQ (reference sequence).